This T cell receptor beta chain was captured by sequencing in a study of blood T cells in healthy people across ages. Whole-study results and caveats: Diversity was higher, and naive CD4+ cells more numerous, in long-lived donors than in aged donors.

A J-beta primer mix and a sample-barcoded 5' primer were used in a second PCR of roughly 7 to 12 cycles. TCRdb fed the 5' RACE reads into MiXCR, producing one record per CDR3 protein. The sample lists roughly 550,000 distinct CDR3 sequences, 24% occurring once. As to this clonotype: Its target is not known. This CDR3 fails to terminate in the conserved phenylalanine or tryptophan, so it likely reflects a read error.

The length of the CDR3 is 14 residues. Germline CDR1 is SGHTA and CDR2 is FQGNSA. The J segment lost 7 bases and the V segment lost 5 bases, leaving 7 bases of the junction unmatched. The same data also went into a second study, on T cells of mothers and their children. That source reports: Overlap measured in related mother-child pairs was slightly, non-significantly higher than in unrelated pairs.

The J gene is TRBJ2-1, the V gene TRBV7-2; 8 nucleotides agree with TRBD2. Material for sequencing was blood. This TCR was sampled from a boy between 5 and 17 years old in good health. The CDR3 bases are TGTGCCAGCAGCCCCGCGGGGGGCATAAATGAGCAGTTCCTC. Its protein product is CASSPAGGINEQFL.